This is a list of T cell receptor beta chains from one sample in a study of human T cells and chemical hapten exposure. TCRdb re-derived calls from the RACE reads in MiXCR, one entry per CDR3 protein. Of 330,000 or so distinct CDR3 sequences in the sample, about 6% were seen once. The sequencing here drew on whole blood, taken in connection with sensitization to the hapten diphenylcyclopropenone (DPC). The source is a woman aged 18-29 years with alopecia areata. Some clones in this sample may be carry-over from other donors' samples. CDR3s include the opening cysteine and the closing phenylalanine or tryptophan.

V,length,CDR3
TRBV6-5,15,CASSTTGVVTSPLHF
TRBV20-1,15,CSAVTSRTKWDTQYF
TRBV14,17,CASSQDPEKSLTGELFF
TRBV6-4,19,CASSGHKKGQTSSGNTIYF
TRBV15,14,CATSFLGTAEKLFF
TRBV20-1,17,CSACRGSYGGSNQPQHF
TRBV7-2,15,CASSLNSSPTDTQYF
TRBV5-8,15,CASSLDGQGSDTQYF
TRBV10-3,15,CAISDPAGAKNIQYF
TRBV12-3/TRBV12-4,13,CALSRLSNREAFF